Listed below are T cell receptor beta chains from one sample, sequenced in a study of blood T cell repertoires in COVID-19. The repertoire was sequenced with immunoSEQ multiplex PCR; TCRdb's copy has only in-frame clones and lacks some. Here the sample spans some 150,000 clones, 76% being singletons. The specimen sequenced was peripheral blood. Receptors originate from a woman of 80 years or more with active or convalescent COVID-19. Both conserved end residues are part of each CDR3. The D gene is left open where the match is weak. The size of a clone is reported for some rows only, either as once, few or many, or as a class for expanded clones.

V gene	D gene	CDR3 length	clone size	J gene	CDR3 protein	CDR3 DNA
TRBV18	TRBD1	13	.	TRBJ1-1	CASSQTGGSGAFF	TGTGCCAGCTCACAGACAGGGGGCTCGGGAGCTTTCTTT
TRBV5-4	.	17	.	TRBJ2-2	CASSNFPGQPNTGELFF	TGTGCCAGCAGCAATTTCCCGGGACAACCGAACACCGGGGAGCTGTTTTTT
TRBV27	.	12	.	TRBJ1-5	CASSRSNQPQHF	TGTGCCAGCAGTCGCAGTAATCAGCCCCAGCATTTT
TRBV7-3	TRBD1	12	few	TRBJ1-1	CASALTGAEAFF	TGTGCCAGCGCCCTCACAGGGGCTGAAGCTTTCTTT
TRBV3-1/TRBV3-2	TRBD2	16	.	TRBJ2-5	CASSQALAGCQETQYF	TGTGCCAGCAGCCAAGCCCTAGCGGGGTGCCAAGAGACCCAGTACTTC
TRBV6-1	.	17	many	TRBJ2-3	CASSEKDGRIRTDTQYF	TGTGCCAGCAGTGAAAAAGATGGCAGGATTCGCACAGATACGCAGTATTTT
TRBV4-1	.	13	.	TRBJ1-6	CASSPAAGPPLHF	TGCGCCAGCAGCCCTGCGGCCGGCCCACCCCTCCACTTT
TRBV18	TRBD1	15	.	TRBJ1-6	CASSPLGTGDSPLHF	TGTGCCAGCTCACCTCTGGGGACAGGTGATTCACCCCTCCACTTT
TRBV5-1	.	15	.	TRBJ2-1	CASSLFSGEVYEQFF	TGCGCCAGCAGCTTATTCTCTGGCGAGGTGTATGAGCAGTTCTTC
TRBV9	.	13	.	TRBJ2-3	CASSVVQSDTQYF	TGTGCCAGCAGCGTAGTACAGTCAGATACGCAGTATTTT
TRBV2	.	11	.	TRBJ2-2	CASTVAGELFF	TGTGCCAGCACCGTAGCCGGGGAGCTGTTTTTT